This is a list of T cell receptor beta chains from one sample in a study of T cell responses to AZD1222 COVID-19 vaccine. Profiled with immunoSEQ multiplex PCR; TCRdb holds only in-frame clones, not every one. The sample carries just under 150,000 clones, around 90% recorded once. The material was peripheral blood, obtained 28 days after the second dose of the MenACWY control vaccine. The receptors stem from an adult who received the MenACWY meningococcal vaccine as a control. The CDR3 runs from the conserved cysteine through the conserved F or W. The D gene is left open where the match is weak. Size is omitted from some rows. Given values are once, few, many or a class for expanded clones.

TRBV27	13	once	TRBJ1-1	NA	CASSSFRDTEAFF	TGTGCCAGCAGTTCCTTCCGGGACACCGAAGCTTTCTTT
TRBV6-5	14	once	TRBJ2-3	TRBD1	CASQRGPSTDTQYF	TGTGCCAGTCAAAGGGGGCCTAGCACAGATACGCAGTATTTT
TRBV18	14	once	TRBJ1-1	NA	CASSPPLLNTEAFF	TGTGCCAGCTCACCACCGTTACTGAACACTGAAGCTTTCTTT
TRBV29-1	13	NA	TRBJ2-1	NA	CSVVTAGVHEQFF	TGCAGCGTTGTGACCGCAGGGGTCCATGAGCAGTTCTTC
TRBV6-2/TRBV6-3	12	NA	TRBJ2-7	TRBD1	CASSDDRGGQYF	TGTGCCAGCAGTGACGACAGGGGGGGGCAGTACTTC
TRBV4-3	14	NA	TRBJ2-5	NA	CASSQVPRVETQYF	TGCGCCAGCAGCCAAGTGCCCAGGGTAGAGACCCAGTACTTC
TRBV5-1	15	NA	TRBJ2-1	TRBD2	CASSWLAGGGNEQFF	TGCGCCAGCAGCTGGTTAGCGGGAGGAGGCAATGAGCAGTTCTTC
TRBV7-8	15	NA	TRBJ1-2	TRBD1	CASSAVTGDAYGYTF	TGTGCCAGCAGCGCGGTGACAGGGGACGCCTATGGCTACACCTTC
TRBV18	15	NA	TRBJ2-7	TRBD1	CASSPTTGGPDEQYF	TGTGCCAGCTCACCAACTACAGGGGGCCCCGACGAGCAGTACTTC
TRBV29-1	15	NA	TRBJ1-6	TRBD1	CSVRLVGQGDSPLHF	TGCAGCGTGCGATTGGTTGGACAGGGGGATTCACCCCTCCACTTT
TRBV7-9	15	NA	TRBJ2-7	NA	CASSPQTASDYEQYF	TGTGCCAGCAGCCCCCAGACGGCTTCTGACTACGAGCAGTACTTC
TRBV7-2	15	NA	TRBJ1-1	NA	CASSSQQLLNTEAFF	TGTGCCAGCAGCTCCCAACAGCTTTTAAACACTGAAGCTTTCTTT
TRBV6-2/TRBV6-3	13	NA	TRBJ1-1	NA	CASSYSGEGEAFF	TGTGCCAGCAGTTACTCGGGCGAAGGTGAAGCTTTCTTT
TRBV4-2	14	NA	TRBJ1-5	TRBD1	CASRGQGVNQPQHF	TGTGCCAGCAGGGGACAGGGGGTTAATCAGCCCCAGCATTTT
TRBV27	12	NA	TRBJ1-5	NA	CASSFQERAQHF	TGTGCCAGCAGTTTTCAGGAGAGAGCCCAGCATTTT
TRBV4-1	17	once	TRBJ1-2	NA	CASSQVVGQGKGSGYTF	TGCGCCAGCAGCCAAGTAGTCGGGCAGGGGAAGGGAAGCGGCTACACCTTC
TRBV11-3	18	few	TRBJ2-7	NA	CASSPRKNTGTRSYEQYF	TGTGCCAGCAGCCCCCGAAAAAATACAGGAACACGCTCCTACGAGCAGTACTTC
TRBV6-5	15	NA	TRBJ1-1	TRBD1	CASRNRGQTNTEAFF	TGTGCCAGCAGGAACAGGGGACAGACGAACACTGAAGCTTTCTTT
TRBV4-1	13	once	TRBJ2-3	NA	CASTQQGGDTQYF	TGCGCCAGCACCCAGCAGGGCGGAGATACGCAGTATTTT
TRBV19	12	NA	TRBJ2-3	NA	CARIRWGDTQYF	TGTGCCCGAATTCGATGGGGCGATACGCAGTATTTT
TRBV6-5	13	NA	TRBJ1-5	NA	CASSPGGNQPQHF	TGTGCCAGCAGTCCAGGGGGCAATCAGCCCCAGCATTTT
TRBV28	15	once	TRBJ1-5	NA	CASSRTDRTYQPQHF	TGTGCCAGCAGCCGAACCGACAGGACCTACCAGCCCCAGCATTTT
TRBV11-2	16	NA	TRBJ2-5	TRBD2	CASSLLLAGVQETQYF	TGTGCCAGCAGCTTGCTACTAGCGGGGGTACAAGAGACCCAGTACTTC
TRBV28	15	NA	TRBJ2-1	TRBD2	CASSFRGLAANEQFF	TGTGCCAGCAGTTTTAGGGGACTAGCGGCGAATGAGCAGTTCTTC
TRBV9	15	NA	TRBJ2-1	TRBD2	CASRGYSGSSGEQFF	TGTGCCAGCAGGGGGTATAGCGGGAGTTCTGGTGAGCAGTTCTTC
TRBV4-1	15	NA	TRBJ2-5	NA	CASTPRGGAAETQYF	TGCGCCAGCACCCCCAGGGGAGGGGCAGCGGAGACCCAGTACTTC
TRBV28	12	NA	TRBJ1-6	NA	CASTQGGSPLHF	TGTGCCAGCACACAGGGCGGTTCACCCCTCCACTTT
TRBV19	12	NA	TRBJ1-6	NA	CASSQSMGPLHF	TGTGCCAGTAGTCAAAGTATGGGACCCCTCCACTTT
TRBV14	15	NA	TRBJ1-2	NA	CASSHSRDFPDGYTF	TGTGCCAGCAGCCATAGCCGGGACTTCCCGGACGGCTACACCTTC
TRBV19	16	NA	TRBJ2-2	NA	CASKGGPGANTGELFF	TGTGCCAGTAAGGGGGGTCCGGGGGCGAACACCGGGGAGCTGTTTTTT
TRBV18	15	NA	TRBJ2-7	NA	CASSPGSPKTYEQYF	TGTGCCAGCTCACCGGGGAGTCCTAAAACCTACGAGCAGTACTTC
TRBV15	18	many	TRBJ1-3	NA	CATSRELRTGPSGNTIYF	TGTGCCACCAGCAGAGAACTCAGGACGGGGCCCTCTGGAAACACCATATATTTT
TRBV29-1	16	NA	TRBJ2-6	NA	CSVETRTASGANVLTF	TGCAGCGTGGAGACACGCACTGCCTCTGGGGCCAACGTCCTGACTTTC
TRBV29-1	13	NA	TRBJ1-2	TRBD1	CSAGTASYGGYTF	TGCAGCGCTGGGACAGCATCCTACGGTGGCTACACCTTC
TRBV4-3	17	NA	TRBJ1-3	NA	CASSQAPAAGPGNTIYF	TGCGCCAGCAGCCAGGCCCCCGCGGCGGGGCCTGGAAACACCATATATTTT
TRBV29-1	14	NA	TRBJ2-7	TRBD2	CSVSPGLAAPEQYF	TGCAGCGTCTCGCCGGGACTAGCGGCCCCCGAGCAGTACTTC
TRBV7-2	17	NA	TRBJ1-2	TRBD1	CASSLGIQGQGLGGYTF	TGTGCCAGCAGCTTAGGGATACAGGGACAGGGCTTGGGTGGCTACACCTTC
TRBV6-5	16	NA	TRBJ1-2	TRBD1	CASSYAPGQGDYGYTF	TGTGCCAGCAGTTACGCCCCGGGACAGGGTGACTATGGCTACACCTTC
TRBV7-9	16	NA	TRBJ2-3	NA	CASSSAAGTPQDTQYF	TGTGCCAGCAGCTCCGCGGCAGGGACCCCCCAAGATACGCAGTATTTT
TRBV4-3	14	NA	TRBJ2-3	NA	CASSQDTSTDTQYF	TGCGCCAGCAGCCAAGATACCAGCACAGATACGCAGTATTTT